The source of this T cell receptor beta chain is a study of blood T cell repertoires in COVID-19. As for the study in general: Italy, Spain and the United States were the sources of the convalescent and acute COVID-19 samples. T cells, B-cell-depleted T cells, or PBMCs supplied cDNA or gDNA.

Germline V gives CDR1 SGHNT, CDR2 YENEEA. The V and J ends lost 1 base and 3 bases, in that order; junction bases with no gene match: 8. The CDR3 consists of 16 residues. This table comes from immunoSEQ multiplex PCR, and its TCRdb copy is limited to in-frame clones, with some not included. The sample yields around 66,000 clones, just under 80% seen once. The sample comprised peripheral blood. The clonotype originates from a human donor in a cohort sampled during active COVID-19. This sequence joins TRBV11-3 and TRBJ2-7, with TRBD2 matching 8 bases. CDR3: CASSLAVSGMFYEQYF. CDR3 nucleotide sequence: TGTGCCAGCAGCTTAGCGGTTAGCGGGATGTTCTACGAGCAGTACTTC.